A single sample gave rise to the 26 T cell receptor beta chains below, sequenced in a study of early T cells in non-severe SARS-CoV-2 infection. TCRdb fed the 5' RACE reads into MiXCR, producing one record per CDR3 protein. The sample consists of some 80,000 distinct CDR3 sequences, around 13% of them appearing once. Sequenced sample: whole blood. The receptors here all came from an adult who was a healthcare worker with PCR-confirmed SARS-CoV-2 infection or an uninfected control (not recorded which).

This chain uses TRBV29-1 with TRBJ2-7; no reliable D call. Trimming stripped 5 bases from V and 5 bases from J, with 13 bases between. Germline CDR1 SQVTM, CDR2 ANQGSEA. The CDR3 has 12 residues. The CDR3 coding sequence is TGCAGCGTTCAAAAACCCCGGGACGAGCAGTACTTC. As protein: CSVQKPRDEQYF.

The CDR3 reads CASSLRGEDTQYF. Here the CDR3 DNA reads TGCGCCAGCAGCCTCAGGGGTGAGGATACGCAGTATTTT. The chain couples TRBV5-1 to TRBJ2-3; a possible D gene is TRBD1 (6 bases). Trimming took 4 bases from V and 6 from J, leaving 12 bases between them. The CDR3 extends over 13 amino acids. CDR1 and CDR2 from the germline V gene are SGHRS and YFSETQ.

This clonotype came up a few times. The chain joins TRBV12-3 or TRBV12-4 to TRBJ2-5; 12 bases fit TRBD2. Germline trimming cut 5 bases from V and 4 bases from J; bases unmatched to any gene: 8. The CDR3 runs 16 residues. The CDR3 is CASSLVLAGGRETQYF. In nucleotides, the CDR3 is TGTGCCAGCAGTCTCGTTCTAGCGGGGGGGCGAGAGACCCAGTACTTC.

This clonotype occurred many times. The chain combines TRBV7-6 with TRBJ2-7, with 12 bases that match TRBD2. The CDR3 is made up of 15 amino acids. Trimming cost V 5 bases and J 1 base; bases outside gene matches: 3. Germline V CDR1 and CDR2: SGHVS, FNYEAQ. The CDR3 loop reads CASSPLAGGSYEQYF. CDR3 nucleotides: TGTGCCAGCAGCCCACTAGCGGGGGGTTCCTACGAGCAGTACTTC.

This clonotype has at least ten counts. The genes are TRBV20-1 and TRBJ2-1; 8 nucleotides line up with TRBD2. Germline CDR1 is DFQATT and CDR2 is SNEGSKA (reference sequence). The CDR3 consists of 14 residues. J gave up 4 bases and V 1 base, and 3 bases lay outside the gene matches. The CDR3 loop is CSARAQRGYNEQFF. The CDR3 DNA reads TGCAGTGCTAGAGCCCAGCGGGGGTACAATGAGCAGTTCTTC.

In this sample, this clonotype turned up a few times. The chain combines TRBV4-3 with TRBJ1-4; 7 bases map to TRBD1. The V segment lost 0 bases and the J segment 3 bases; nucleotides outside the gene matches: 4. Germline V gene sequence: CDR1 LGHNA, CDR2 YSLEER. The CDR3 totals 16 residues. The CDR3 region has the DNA TGCGCCAGCAGCCAAGATACAGGGGACCCTAATGAAAAACTGTTTTTT. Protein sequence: CASSQDTGDPNEKLFF.

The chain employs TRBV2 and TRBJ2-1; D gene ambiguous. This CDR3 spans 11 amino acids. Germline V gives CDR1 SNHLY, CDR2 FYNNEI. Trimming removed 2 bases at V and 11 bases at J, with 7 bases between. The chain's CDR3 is CASSEMVKQFF. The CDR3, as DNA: TGTGCCAGCAGTGAAATGGTAAAGCAGTTCTTC.

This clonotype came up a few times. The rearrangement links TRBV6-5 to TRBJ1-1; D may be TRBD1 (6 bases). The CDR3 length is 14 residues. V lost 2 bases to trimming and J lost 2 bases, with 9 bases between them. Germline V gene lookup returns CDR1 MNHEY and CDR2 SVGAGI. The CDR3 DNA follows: TGTGCCAGCAGTTACAGGGGGGCAAACACTGAAGCTTTCTTT. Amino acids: CASSYRGANTEAFF.

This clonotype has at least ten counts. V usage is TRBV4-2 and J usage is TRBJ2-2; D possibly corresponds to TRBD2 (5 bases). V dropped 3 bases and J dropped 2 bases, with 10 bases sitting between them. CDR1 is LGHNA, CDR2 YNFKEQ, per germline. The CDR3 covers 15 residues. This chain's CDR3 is CASSQNSVNTGELFF. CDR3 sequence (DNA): TGTGCCAGCAGCCAGAATAGCGTCAACACCGGGGAGCTGTTTTTT.

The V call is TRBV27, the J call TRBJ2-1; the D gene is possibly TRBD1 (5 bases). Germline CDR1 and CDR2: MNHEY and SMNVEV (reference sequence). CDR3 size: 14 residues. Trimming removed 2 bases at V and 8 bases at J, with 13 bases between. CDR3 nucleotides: TGTGCCAGCAGTTTAAGCAGGGTATATGATGAGCAGTTCTTC. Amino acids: CASSLSRVYDEQFF.

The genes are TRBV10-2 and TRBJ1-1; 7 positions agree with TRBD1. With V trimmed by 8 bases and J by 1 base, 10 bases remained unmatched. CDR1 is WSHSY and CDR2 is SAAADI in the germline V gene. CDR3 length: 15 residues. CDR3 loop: CASSLAGGRNTEAFF. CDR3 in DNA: TGCGCCAGCTCCCTGGCAGGGGGTAGGAACACTGAAGCTTTCTTT.

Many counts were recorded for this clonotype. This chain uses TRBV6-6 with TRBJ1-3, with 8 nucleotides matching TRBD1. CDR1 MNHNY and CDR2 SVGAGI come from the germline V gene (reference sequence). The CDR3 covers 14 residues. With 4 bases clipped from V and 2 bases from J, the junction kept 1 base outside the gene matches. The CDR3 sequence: CASSSDRAGNTIYF. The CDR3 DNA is TGTGCCAGCAGTTCGGACAGGGCTGGAAACACCATATATTTT.

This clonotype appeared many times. Here the CDR3 DNA reads TGTGCCATCAGTGAGGGGTATAATCAGCCCCAGCATTTT. This gives the protein CAISEGYNQPQHF. J is TRBJ1-5 and V is TRBV10-3; D is undetermined. Germline assignment: CDR1 ENHRY and CDR2 SYGVKD. Trimming shortened V by 2 bases and J by 4 bases, and 6 bases separated the two germline ends. The CDR3 loop spans 13 amino acids.

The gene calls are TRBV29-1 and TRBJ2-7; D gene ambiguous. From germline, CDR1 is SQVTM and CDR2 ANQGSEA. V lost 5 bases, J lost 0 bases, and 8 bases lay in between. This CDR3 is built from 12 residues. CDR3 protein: CSVRRSSYEQYF. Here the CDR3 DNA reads TGCAGCGTTCGCCGCAGCTCCTACGAGCAGTACTTC.

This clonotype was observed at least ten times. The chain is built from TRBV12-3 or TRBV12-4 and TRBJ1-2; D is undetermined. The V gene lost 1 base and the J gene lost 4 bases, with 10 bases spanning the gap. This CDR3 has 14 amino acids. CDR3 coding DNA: TGTGCCAGCAGTTTAGGGGGTGTCGGCTATGGCTACACCTTC. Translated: CASSLGGVGYGYTF.

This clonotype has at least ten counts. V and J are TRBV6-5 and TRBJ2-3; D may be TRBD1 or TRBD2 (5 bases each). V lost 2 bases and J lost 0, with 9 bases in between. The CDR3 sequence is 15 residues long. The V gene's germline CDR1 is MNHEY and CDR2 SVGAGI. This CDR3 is CASSYGGPSTDTQYF. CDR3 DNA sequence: TGTGCCAGCAGTTACGGGGGACCTAGCACAGATACGCAGTATTTT.

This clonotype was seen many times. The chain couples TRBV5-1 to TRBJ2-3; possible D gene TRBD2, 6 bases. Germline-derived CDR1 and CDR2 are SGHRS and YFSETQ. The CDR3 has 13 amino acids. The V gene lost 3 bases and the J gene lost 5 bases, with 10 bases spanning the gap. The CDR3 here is CASSYGSKDTQYF. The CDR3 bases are TGCGCCAGCAGCTACGGGAGTAAAGATACGCAGTATTTT.

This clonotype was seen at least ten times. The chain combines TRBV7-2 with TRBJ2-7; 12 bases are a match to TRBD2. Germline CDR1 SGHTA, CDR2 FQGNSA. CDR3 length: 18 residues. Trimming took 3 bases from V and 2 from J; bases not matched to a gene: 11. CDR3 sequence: CASSFKSMTSGGTYEQYF. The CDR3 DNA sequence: TGTGCCAGCAGCTTCAAAAGTATGACTAGCGGGGGCACCTACGAGCAGTACTTC.

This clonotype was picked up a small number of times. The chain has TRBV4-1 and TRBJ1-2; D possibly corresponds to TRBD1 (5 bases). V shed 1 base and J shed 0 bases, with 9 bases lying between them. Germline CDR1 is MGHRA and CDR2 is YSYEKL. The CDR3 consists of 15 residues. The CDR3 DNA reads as TGCGCCAGCAGCCAAGGAGCACAGGCTAACTATGGCTACACCTTC. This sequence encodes CASSQGAQANYGYTF.

The CDR3 region has the DNA TGCGCCAGCAGCTTAGGGGGGTCGATGAATCAGCCCCAGCATTTT. Translated, it gives CASSLGGSMNQPQHF. The chain uses TRBV5-1 and TRBJ1-5; maybe TRBD1 (6 bases). This CDR3 comprises 15 residues. V dropped 2 bases and J dropped 4 bases, with 13 bases sitting between them. The germline CDR1 and CDR2 sequences are SGHRS and YFSETQ.

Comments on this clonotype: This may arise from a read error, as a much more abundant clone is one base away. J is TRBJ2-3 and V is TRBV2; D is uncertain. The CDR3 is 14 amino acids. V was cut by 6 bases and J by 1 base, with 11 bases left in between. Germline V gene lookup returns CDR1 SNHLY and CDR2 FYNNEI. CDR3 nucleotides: TGTGCCAGCAGGGGAATGCCTGGCACAGATACGCAGTATTTT. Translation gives CASRGMPGTDTQYF. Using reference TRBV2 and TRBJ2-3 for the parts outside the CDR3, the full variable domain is EPEVTQTPSHQVTQMGQEVILRCVPISNHLYFYWYRQILGQKVEFLVSFYNNEISEKSEIFDDQFSVERPDGSNFTLKIRSTKLEDSAMYFCASRGMPGTDTQYFGPGTRLTVL.

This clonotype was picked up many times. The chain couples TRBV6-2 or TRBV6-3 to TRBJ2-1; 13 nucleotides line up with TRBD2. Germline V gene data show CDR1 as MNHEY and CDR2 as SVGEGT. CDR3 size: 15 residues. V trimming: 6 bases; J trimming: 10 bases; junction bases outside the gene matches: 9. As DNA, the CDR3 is TGTGCCAGCAGACTAGCGGGGGGGCCCGCCAACGAGCAGTTCTTC. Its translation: CASRLAGGPANEQFF.

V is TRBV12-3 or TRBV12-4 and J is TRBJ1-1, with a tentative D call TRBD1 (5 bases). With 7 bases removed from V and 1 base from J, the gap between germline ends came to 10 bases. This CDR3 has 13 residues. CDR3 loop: CASTLTANTEAFF. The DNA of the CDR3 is TGTGCCAGCACCTTGACAGCGAACACTGAAGCTTTCTTT.

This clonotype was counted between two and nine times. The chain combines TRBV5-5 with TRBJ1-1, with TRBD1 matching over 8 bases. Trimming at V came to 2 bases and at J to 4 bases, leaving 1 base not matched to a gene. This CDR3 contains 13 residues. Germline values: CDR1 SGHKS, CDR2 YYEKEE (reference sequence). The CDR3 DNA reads TGTGCCAGCAGCTTTACAGGGGGCACTGAAGCTTTCTTT. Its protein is CASSFTGGTEAFF.

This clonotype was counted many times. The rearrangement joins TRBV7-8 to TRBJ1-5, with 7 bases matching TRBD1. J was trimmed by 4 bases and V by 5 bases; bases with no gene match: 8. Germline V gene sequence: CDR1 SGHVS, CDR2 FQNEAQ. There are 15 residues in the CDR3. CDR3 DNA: TGTGCCAGCAGCGCCGACAGGGCGGGGAATCAGCCCCAGCATTTT. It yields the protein CASSADRAGNQPQHF.

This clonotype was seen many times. CDR3 DNA: TGTGCCAGCGGACGGGGGGGTACCTACGAGCAGTACTTC. Amino acids: CASGRGGTYEQYF. The rearrangement joins TRBV5-4 to TRBJ2-7; 8 bases align to TRBD2. The V and J ends lost 7 bases and 2 bases, in that order; junction bases with no gene match: 5. The CDR3 is made up of 13 amino acids. The germline V gene has CDR1 SGHNT and CDR2 YYREEE (reference sequence).